Following are 17 T cell receptor beta chains from one sample sequenced in a study of blood T cell repertoires in COVID-19. Data came from immunoSEQ multiplex PCR; TCRdb stores just in-frame clones and leaves some out. The sample contains around 130,000 clones, roughly 90% of which appear only once. The sequenced sample was peripheral blood. The origin of the receptors is a human donor with COVID-19, enrolled during active disease. The donor label of this sample is uncertain.

The genes are TRBV14 and TRBJ1-1, with D perhaps matching TRBD1 (6 bases). This CDR3 has 15 residues. The V gene's germline CDR1 is SGHDN and CDR2 FVKESK. Between the trimmed V and J ends, which lost 4 bases and 4 bases, there was a span of 16 bases. The CDR3 loop reads CASSLLRGSFTEAFF. CDR3 nucleotides: TGTGCCAGCAGCCTCCTTAGGGGGTCGTTCACTGAAGCTTTCTTT. The whole variable domain, filled in from reference TRBV14 and TRBJ1-1, reads EAGVTQFPSHSVIEKGQTVTLRCDPISGHDNLYWYRRVMGKEIKFLLHFVKESKQDESGMPNNRFLAERTGGTYSTLKVQPAELEDSGVYFCASSLLRGSFTEAFFGQGTRLTVV.

The table lists this clone with a count of one. This sequence joins TRBV2 and TRBJ2-7; possible D gene TRBD1, 6 bases. V shed 6 bases and J shed 3 bases, with 15 bases lying between them. This CDR3 spans 14 amino acids. CDR1 is SNHLY and CDR2 is FYNNEI in the germline V gene. CDR3 protein: CASSETGFDYEQYF. The DNA for the CDR3 is TGTGCCAGCAGCGAGACAGGTTTCGACTACGAGCAGTACTTC.

A remark on this clone: This sample also contains other DNA sequences that code for the same CDR3. This chain connects TRBV3-1 (or the pseudogene TRBV3-2) to TRBJ1-5; D possibly corresponds to TRBD1 (5 bases). CDR3 length: 13 residues. Trimming removed 0 bases at V and 6 bases at J, with 6 bases between. CDR1 LGHDT and CDR2 YNNKEL come from the germline V gene (reference sequence). The CDR3 region is CASSQEGGQPQHF. The CDR3 DNA reads TGTGCCAGCAGCCAAGAGGGGGGTCAGCCCCAGCATTTT.

V and J are TRBV9 and TRBJ2-6; 9 bases are shared with TRBD1. Per the germline V gene, CDR1 is SGDLS and CDR2 is YYNGEE. The CDR3 has 19 amino acids. After removal of 3 bases from V and 1 base from J, the junction contained 11 bases not matched to a gene. CDR3 protein: CASSDPADRGHSGANVLTF. CDR3 nucleotides: TGTGCCAGCAGCGACCCGGCGGACAGGGGACATTCTGGGGCCAACGTCCTGACTTTC. The complete variable domain, with remaining parts taken from reference TRBV9 and TRBJ2-6, reads DSGVTQTPKHLITATGQRVTLRCSPRSGDLSVYWYQQSLDQGLQFLIQYYNGEERAKGNILERFSAQQFPDLHSELNLSSLELGDSALYFCASSDPADRGHSGANVLTFGAGSRLTVL.

The chain recombines TRBV6-5 with TRBJ1-2; D remains ambiguous. The CDR3 has 12 residues. Germline V lookup: CDR1 MNHEY, CDR2 SVGAGI. The V gene lost 2 bases and the J gene lost 4 bases, with 5 bases spanning the gap. The CDR3 bases are TGTGCCAGCAGTTACGGAGCCTATGGCTACACCTTC. Protein: CASSYGAYGYTF.

V usage is TRBV27 and J usage is TRBJ1-5, with D maybe TRBD1 (5 bases). V was shortened by 5 bases and J by 1 base, with 12 bases between the two germline ends. Germline V gene lookup returns CDR1 MNHEY and CDR2 SMNVEV (reference sequence). The CDR3 consists of 15 residues. The chain's CDR3 is CASSPLRQSNQPQHF. CDR3 bases: TGTGCCAGCAGTCCGCTGAGACAGAGCAATCAGCCCCAGCATTTT.

This chain uses TRBV5-1 with TRBJ2-7, with no clear D. Germline CDR1 and CDR2: SGHRS and YFSETQ. The V gene lost 3 bases and the J gene lost 0 bases, with 13 bases spanning the gap. This CDR3 has 15 amino acids. The CDR3 DNA sequence: TGCGCCAGCAGCTGGAGCACGAGGAGCTCCTACGAGCAGTACTTC. The encoded protein is CASSWSTRSSYEQYF.

The chain is built from TRBV10-2 and TRBJ2-7, with TRBD2 matching 12 bases. The germline gives CDR1 WSHSY, CDR2 SAAADI. CDR3 length equals 19 residues. Trimming took 6 bases from V and 6 from J; bases not matched to a gene: 21. CDR3 DNA: TGCGCCAGCAGCCCAAGGTCTCCCCTGCCTAGCGGGGGGGCCATCGAGCAGTACTTC. This encodes CASSPRSPLPSGGAIEQYF.

This chain uses TRBV7-9 with TRBJ1-1; 7 nucleotides align to TRBD1. This CDR3 comprises 13 residues. V lost 8 bases and J lost 1; bases outside the gene matches: 4. Germline CDR1 and CDR2: SEHNR and FQNEAQ (reference sequence). The CDR3 DNA reads TGTGCCAGCGAGGGACAGCCGAACACTGAAGCTTTCTTT. Translating gives CASEGQPNTEAFF.

V is TRBV11-2 and J is TRBJ2-7, with TRBD1 matching over 9 bases. The CDR3 consists of 15 residues. Germline-derived CDR1 and CDR2 are SGHAT and FQNNGV. V lost 6 bases to trimming and J lost 3 bases; unmatched junction nucleotides: 9. Written as DNA, the CDR3 is TGTGCCAGCAGGCAACCGGGACAGGGAAACTACGAGCAGTACTTC. Translating gives CASRQPGQGNYEQYF.

The rearrangement uses TRBV3-1 (or the pseudogene TRBV3-2) and TRBJ2-1; 8 nucleotides agree with TRBD2. V lost 2 bases to trimming and J lost 2 bases; unmatched junction nucleotides: 2. The CDR3 sequence is 15 residues long. The germline V gene encodes CDR1 LGHDT and CDR2 YNNKEL (reference sequence). The CDR3: CASSQLSGAYNEQFF. The DNA of the CDR3 is TGTGCCAGCAGCCAACTTAGCGGGGCCTACAATGAGCAGTTCTTC.

The chain joins TRBV29-1 to TRBJ2-1, with 11 bases that match TRBD1. V lost 6 bases to trimming and J lost 8 bases; unmatched junction nucleotides: 12. The V gene's germline CDR1 is SQVTM and CDR2 ANQGSEA. The CDR3 length is 15 residues. DNA of the CDR3: TGCAGCGTCAATCAACCGGGACAGGGGGGGGATGAGCAGTTCTTC. It specifies CSVNQPGQGGDEQFF.

This clone was seen a handful of times. The V and J genes are TRBV5-1 and TRBJ1-6; 9 nucleotides line up with TRBD1. V lost 4 bases to trimming and J lost 9 bases; unmatched junction nucleotides: 5. Germline CDR1 and CDR2: SGHRS and YFSETQ. The CDR3 consists of 14 residues. In nucleotides, the CDR3 is TGCGCCAGCAGCGGGGGGACAGGGCTTTCACCCCTCCACTTT. Amino acid sequence: CASSGGTGLSPLHF.

This chain uses TRBV12-2 with TRBJ1-1. TRBV12-2 is tagged as a pseudogene. The CDR3 contains 15 residues. CDR3 in amino acids: CASRPSPGMNTEAFF. In DNA, the CDR3 is TGTGCAAGTCGCCCTAGCCCGGGAATGAACACTGAAGCTTTCTTT.

The rearrangement joins TRBV27 to TRBJ2-7; no reliable D call. V was shortened by 2 bases and J by 5 bases, with 10 bases between the two germline ends. In germline, CDR1 is MNHEY, CDR2 SMNVEV (reference sequence). This CDR3 is 13 amino acids long. The CDR3 region is CASSLSSRNEQYF. The CDR3 DNA reads TGTGCCAGCAGTTTAAGCTCCCGAAACGAGCAGTACTTC.

In this sample, this clone turned up a few times. The chain recombines TRBV5-1 with TRBJ1-4; D possibly corresponds to TRBD1 (6 bases). CDR1 is SGHRS and CDR2 is YFSETQ in the germline V gene. This CDR3 contains 14 residues. The germline V and J ends were trimmed by 0 bases and 8 bases, with 11 bases remaining between them. CDR3 residues: CASSLGGQSEKLFF. DNA of the CDR3: TGCGCCAGCAGCTTGGGCGGACAGAGCGAAAAACTGTTTTTT. The full variable domain, its missing parts supplied by reference TRBV5-1 and TRBJ1-4, is KAGVTQTPRYLIKTRGQQVTLSCSPISGHRSVSWYQQTPGQGLQFLFEYFSETQRNKGNFPGRFSGRQFSNSRSEMNVSTLELGDSALYLCASSLGGQSEKLFFGSGTQLSVL.

On this clone: The same CDR3 is also encoded by other DNA sequences in this sample. The gene calls are TRBV10-2 and TRBJ2-2; 11 positions match TRBD2. The CDR3 consists of 14 residues. J lost 6 bases, V lost 7 bases, and 4 bases had no gene match. In germline, CDR1 is WSHSY, CDR2 SAAADI. As DNA, the CDR3 is TGCGCCAGCACTCTAGCGGGGGGACCCGGGGAGCTGTTTTTT. This sequence encodes CASTLAGGPGELFF.